This T cell receptor (beta chain) emerged from a study of blood T cells in healthy people across ages (dated by TCRdb to the mid-2010s). For the study in its entirety: In model experiments, roughly one uniquely barcoded TCR beta cDNA molecule per two T cells was captured by template switching. Age-related changes in TCR beta repertoire diversity were measured in the study by deep sequencing normalized with unique cDNA molecular identifiers. The donors were split into four age groups: young (average around 16 years), middle-aged (around 40), aged (roughly 60) and long-lived (approximately 89). Two additional independent replicas of 1 million unique cDNA reads from the same blood draw were analyzed for two donors (one aged 18 to 30 and one aged 80 or older). The full study reports these points: Conclusive comparison of naive and antigen-experienced compartments was prevented by the profiling of bulk unsorted PBMCs. There was a strong correlation between observed TCR beta diversity and the percentage of naive T cells measured by flow cytometry. The long-lived group showed more naive CD4+ T cells, fewer expanded clones and increased TCR diversity than the aged group, suggesting age selection. As age increased, observed TCR beta diversity per million T cells dropped in a roughly linear way, and a significant reduction was already evident by age roughly 36. Because the CMV infection status of the donors was unknown, age-related changes in expanded clonotypes may potentially have been confounded. Estimates of total diversity based on one million sequenced T cells were regarded as lower bounds and as underestimates.

The CDR3, from cysteine to phenylalanine, totals 14 residues. CDR3 DNA is the only sequence kept; it has 42 bases, read in frame from the first base. V and J lose 3 bases and 5 bases, and a span of 13 bases separates them. The germline V gene gives CDR1 as SGHDN and CDR2 as FVKESK. The method behind the library was 5' RACE. Sequencer: Illumina HiSeq 2500. A second about 6 to 11 cycle PCR used a sample-barcoded 5' primer and a J-beta primer mix. Each TCR beta cDNA molecule received a unique molecular identifier from a template-switch 5' adaptor carrying 12 random nucleotides. Each sample yielded at least 3 million CDR3-containing paired-end reads. First-strand cDNA synthesis was performed from all RNA using the Mint cDNA synthesis kit, with priming by a TRBC-specific oligonucleotide. After uracil-DNA glycosylase treatment, a first 18-cycle PCR used universal primers M1SS and BC2_uni_R on all cDNA. The authors processed their data as follows. Each sample was normalized by randomly selecting 1 million high-quality reads, each carrying a distinct molecular identifier. Instead of being binned into consensus sequences, reads that shared molecular identifiers were thrown out. MiTCR, run with a Q25 quality threshold and the strictest error-elimination algorithm, handled CDR3 identification, clonotype clustering and error correction. Lower-bound total TCR beta diversity was estimated with a nonparametric unseen species model using Euler transformation. TCRdb redid the processing of the public reads, applying fastp at Q25 and MiXCR, and retained in-frame beta chains. Rows with one shared CDR3 protein collapse into an entry with the most common genes and DNA. V and J calls and clone size were set by TCRdb, not the authors. The sample contains 450,000 to 600,000 distinct CDR3 sequences, 27% of them found a single time. Approximately 4% of the sample lies in the top ten.

Points on this clonotype: Its antigen is unknown. No much larger clone is present one base from it, and per-base qualities are unavailable.

Donors were a few dozen systemically healthy Caucasian individuals from Russia aged about 6 to 100 years. Ten milliliters of peripheral blood were drawn from each donor into EDTA-treated Vacutainer tubes. PBMCs were isolated by Ficoll-Paque density-gradient centrifugation, with at least 7 million obtained per sample. Trizol reagent was used to extract total RNA from the PBMCs, yielding at least 5 micrograms per sample. For every donor, an aliquot of PBMCs went through flow cytometry to measure the percentages of naive CD45RAhigh/CD27high T cells. The same sample was also studied in work on T cells of mothers and their children. As the second study states: Nine systemically healthy Caucasian individuals, comprising three mothers and their six children, were included as donors. cDNA synthesis used all of the extracted RNA, with roughly 1.6 ug of RNA in each 15 ul reaction. In the second PCR, the M1S primer introduced both the sample barcodes and 2-4 random nucleotides. Over 8.5 million TCR beta CDR3 reads came from each mother, compared with 2.5 million to 3.5 million reads from each child. Thymic selection similarly shapes TCR recombination output in related and unrelated pairs, with minor effect from inherited differences. Normalized repertoire overlap was always slightly but never significantly higher in related than unrelated mother-child pairs. With a sensitivity of about 100 clones per million clonotypes, no persistent microchimeric T cell clones were detected. In the study, deep NGS was used to compare the TCR beta repertoires of mothers and children, and features distinguishing related mother-child pairs from unrelated individuals were sought. The mean age was roughly 36 +/- 4 years for the mothers and about 12 +/- 4 years for the children. After adapter ligation with NEBNext reagents, the libraries were sequenced on Illumina HiSeq 2000 with 100+100 nt paired-end reads. To prevent cross-contamination, the mother and child libraries were prepared one month apart and sequenced in separate runs. For each donor, between about 450,000 and 2,300,000 distinct TCR beta clonotypes were identified. Naive TCR beta clonotypes were estimated from low-frequency clonotypes matched to each donor's FACS-determined naive share, without sorting.

The sample taken for sequencing was blood. The sequence joins TRBV14 to TRBJ2-5; the D gene is perhaps TRBD2, on 5 matching bases. The sequence came from a boy aged 2 to 10 in good health. CDR3 protein: CASSHLGLEETQYF. The nucleotide sequence reads TGTGCCAGCAGCCACCTCGGACTGGAGGAGACCCAGTACTTC.